The sequence of this T cell receptor beta chain was determined in a study of radiation and T cells in renal cell carcinoma. The CDR3 runs 14 residues. Germline CDR1 and CDR2: WNHNN and SYGVQD (reference sequence). V shed 7 bases and J shed 3 bases, with 15 bases lying between them. Using immunoSEQ multiplex PCR, the repertoire was profiled, and TCRdb retains in-frame clones only, with some absent. Of about 140,000 clones in the sample, less than 90% are singletons; the top ten hold approximately 22%. The time point here: baseline pretreatment blood. Treatment given: 15 Gy SBRT to primary tumor, nephrectomy 4 weeks later.

The V gene is TRBV10-1, the J gene TRBJ1-1; D perhaps matches TRBD1 (5 bases). This TCR derives from a woman between 45 and 65 years old with renal cell carcinoma. The sample here was blood, taken from a patient whose treatment included radiotherapy and nephrectomy. CDR3 DNA: TGCGCCAGCACCAAGGGGTATCGTTACACTGAAGCTTTCTTT. It yields the protein CASTKGYRYTEAFF.